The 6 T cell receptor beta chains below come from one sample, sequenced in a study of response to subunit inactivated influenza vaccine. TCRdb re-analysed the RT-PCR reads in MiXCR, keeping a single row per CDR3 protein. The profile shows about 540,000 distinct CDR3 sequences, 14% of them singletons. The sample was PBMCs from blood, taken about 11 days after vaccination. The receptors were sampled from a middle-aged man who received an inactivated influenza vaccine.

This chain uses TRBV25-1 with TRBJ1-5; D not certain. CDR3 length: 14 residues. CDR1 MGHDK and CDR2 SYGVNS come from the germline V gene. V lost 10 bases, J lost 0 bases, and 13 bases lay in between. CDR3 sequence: CATRYSYSNQPQHF. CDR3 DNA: TGTGCCACCAGATACAGTTATAGCAATCAGCCCCAGCATTTT. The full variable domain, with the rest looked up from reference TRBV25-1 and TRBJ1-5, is EADIYQTPRYLVIGTGKKITLECSQTMGHDKMYWYQQDPGMELHLIHYSYGVNSTEKGDLSSESTVSRIRTEHFPLTLESARPSHTSQYLCATRYSYSNQPQHFGDGTRLSIL.

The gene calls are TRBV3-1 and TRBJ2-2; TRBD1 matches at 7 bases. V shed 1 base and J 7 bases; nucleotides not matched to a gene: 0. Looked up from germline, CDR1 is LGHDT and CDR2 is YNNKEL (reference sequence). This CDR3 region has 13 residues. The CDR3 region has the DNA TGTGCCAGCAGCCAAGCAGGGGGCGGGGAGCTGTTTTTT. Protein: CASSQAGGGELFF.

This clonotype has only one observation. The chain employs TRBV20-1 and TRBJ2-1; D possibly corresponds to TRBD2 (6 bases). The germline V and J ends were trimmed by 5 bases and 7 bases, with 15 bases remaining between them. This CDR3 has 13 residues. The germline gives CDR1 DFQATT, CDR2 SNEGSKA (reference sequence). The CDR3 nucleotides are TGCAGTGCTGGGGGGTCGACTTTTAATGAGCAGTTCTTC. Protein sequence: CSAGGSTFNEQFF.

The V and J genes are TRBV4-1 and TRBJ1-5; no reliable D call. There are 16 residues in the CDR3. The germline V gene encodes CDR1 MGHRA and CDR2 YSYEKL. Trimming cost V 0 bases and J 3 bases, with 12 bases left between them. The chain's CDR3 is CASSQEGRGANQPQHF. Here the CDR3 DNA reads TGCGCCAGCAGCCAAGAAGGGAGAGGAGCCAATCAGCCCCAGCATTTT.

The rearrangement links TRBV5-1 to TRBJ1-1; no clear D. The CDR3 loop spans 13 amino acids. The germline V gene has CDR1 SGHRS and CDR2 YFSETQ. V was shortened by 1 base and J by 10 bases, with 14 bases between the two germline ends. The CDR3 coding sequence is TGCGCCAGCAGCTTGTTCCCCCACCAGGCAGCTTTCTTT. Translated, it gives CASSLFPHQAAFF.

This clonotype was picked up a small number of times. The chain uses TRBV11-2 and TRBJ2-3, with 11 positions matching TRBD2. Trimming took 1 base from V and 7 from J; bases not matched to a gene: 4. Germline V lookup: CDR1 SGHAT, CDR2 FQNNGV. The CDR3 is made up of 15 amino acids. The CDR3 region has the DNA TGTGCCAGCAGCTTAGTAGCGGGGGGGCCGAATACGCAGTATTTT. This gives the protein CASSLVAGGPNTQYF. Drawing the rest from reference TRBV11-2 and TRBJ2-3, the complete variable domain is EAGVAQSPRYKIIEKRQSVAFWCNPISGHATLYWYQQILGQGPKLLIQFQNNGVVDDSQLPKDRFSAERLKGVDSTLKIQPAKLEDSAVYLCASSLVAGGPNTQYFGPGTRLTVL.